Following are 2 T cell receptor beta chains from one sample sequenced in a study of blood T cell repertoires in COVID-19 (dated by TCRdb to the early 2020s). Preparation of the library involved the immunoSEQ multiplex PCR assay. TCRdb provides this immuneACCESS table in a form limited to in-frame rearrangements. Some clones are lacking; in checked studies, under half of them reflect an unresolved V gene, and why the rest are absent is not known. The sample yields 250,000 to 300,000 clones; 88% were counted once. The ten most abundant clones make up 1% of the sample. The specimen sequenced was PBMCs or T cells enriched from blood (not recorded which). The receptors here all came from a woman in her 30s who had recovered from COVID-19.

The V call is TRBV9, the J call TRBJ2-3; 9 positions agree with TRBD2. Trimming cost V 0 bases and J 3 bases; bases outside gene matches: 8. This CDR3 has 17 residues. CDR1 is SGDLS, CDR2 YYNGEE, per germline. CDR3 sequence (DNA): TGTGCCAGCAGCGTAGGGCGGCTAGCGGGGATAACAGATACGCAGTATTTT. It yields the protein CASSVGRLAGITDTQYF.

V usage is TRBV6-8 and J usage is TRBJ1-2; D possibly corresponds to TRBD1 (6 bases). Germline-derived CDR1 and CDR2 are MNHGY and SAAAGT. The CDR3 has 16 amino acids. Trimming took off 5 bases at V and 6 bases at J, with 22 bases between the two ends. The CDR3 region has the DNA TGTGCCAGCAGTCCATTACTTATGAATGAGGGGGATGGCTACACCTTC. This codes for CASSPLLMNEGDGYTF.